The rows below give T cell receptor beta chains drawn from one sample of a study of cytomegalovirus exposure and HLA in healthy donors. Libraries were prepared by immunoSEQ multiplex PCR; TCRdb keeps only in-frame clonotypes and omits some of them. The data hold 200,000 or so clones, with roughly 80% observed a single time. Sequenced sample: PBMCs. The receptor source for this set is a woman between 18 and 30 years old in good health and CMV-seronegative. The CDR3 runs from the conserved cysteine through the conserved F or W. Fields, in order: clone size, J gene, V gene, CDR3 length, D gene, CDR3 protein, CDR3 DNA. A D gene is named only where the DNA matches it firmly. Not every row has a clone size; where given, it reads once, few, many or a size class.

. TRBJ1-5 TRBV4-1 14 . CASSQETGNQPQHF TGCGCCAGCAGCCAAGAAACGGGAAATCAGCCCCAGCATTTT
. TRBJ1-2 TRBV6-5 13 TRBD1 CASQESTGGGYTF TGTGCCAGCCAAGAATCGACAGGGGGTGGCTACACCTTC
. TRBJ1-2 TRBV18 15 . CASSPTSNRLYGYTF TGTGCCAGCTCACCAACTTCTAACAGGTTGTATGGCTACACCTTC
once TRBJ1-2 TRBV19 14 TRBD1 CASSFRTGVYGYTF TGTGCCAGTAGTTTTAGGACAGGCGTCTATGGCTACACCTTC
. TRBJ2-7 TRBV27 15 . CASSFGSGYSYEQYF TGTGCCAGCAGTTTTGGTTCGGGGTACTCCTACGAGCAGTACTTC
once TRBJ2-7 TRBV7-9 15 . CASSELGSSGDEQYF TGTGCCAGCAGTGAGTTGGGCTCTTCGGGGGACGAGCAGTACTTC
medium-sized TRBJ1-6 TRBV6-5 14 . CASSYAGYNSPLHF TGTGCCAGCAGTTACGCAGGGTATAATTCACCCCTCCACTTT
. TRBJ2-7 TRBV10-3 15 . CAISESLGAVYEQYF TGTGCCATCAGTGAGTCGTTGGGGGCAGTCTACGAGCAGTACTTC
. TRBJ2-1 TRBV11-2 16 TRBD1 CASSYSTGGAYNEQFF TGTGCCAGCAGCTACAGCACAGGGGGCGCCTACAATGAGCAGTTCTTC
. TRBJ2-3 TRBV5-6 14 TRBD2 CASSLQAGGDTQYF TGTGCCAGCAGCTTACAAGCGGGAGGTGATACGCAGTATTTT
. TRBJ2-3 TRBV10-2 14 . CASSRGSSTDTQYF TGCGCCAGCTCCCGTGGCTCTAGCACAGATACGCAGTATTTT
. TRBJ2-5 TRBV19 15 TRBD2 CASSVAGAGGETQYF TGTGCCAGTAGCGTAGCGGGAGCAGGTGGAGAGACCCAGTACTTC
. TRBJ2-5 TRBV7-9 16 TRBD2 CASSWGLAVYTETQYF TGTGCCAGCAGCTGGGGACTAGCGGTTTATACCGAGACCCAGTACTTC
few TRBJ1-1 TRBV5-4 16 . CASSLGGGNMNTEAFF TGTGCCAGCAGCTTGGGTGGGGGGAATATGAACACTGAAGCTTTCTTT
. TRBJ1-5 TRBV28 14 . CASSFKTEGQPQHF TGTGCCAGCAGTTTTAAGACGGAGGGTCAGCCCCAGCATTTT
. TRBJ1-5 TRBV5-1 15 TRBD1 CASDPETGEDQPQHF TGCGCCAGCGATCCCGAGACAGGGGAGGATCAGCCCCAGCATTTT
. TRBJ2-7 TRBV5-1 12 TRBD2 CASSSPGGEQYF TGCGCCAGCAGCTCCCCGGGGGGCGAGCAGTACTTC
. TRBJ1-2 TRBV6-5 15 . CASSYSDYAGNGYTF TGTGCCAGCAGTTACTCGGACTACGCAGGGAATGGCTACACCTTC
. TRBJ1-2 TRBV7-9 13 . CASSSEISYGYTF TGTGCCAGCAGCTCCGAGATATCCTATGGCTACACCTTC
. TRBJ2-7 TRBV10-3 12 . CAISPSSYEQYF TGTGCCATCTCCCCTAGCTCCTACGAGCAGTACTTC
. TRBJ2-7 TRBV28 13 . CASSFAGLYEQYF TGTGCCAGCAGTTTCGCGGGCCTCTACGAGCAGTACTTC
few TRBJ2-2 TRBV5-8 11 . CASSLYGELFF TGTGCCAGCAGCTTGTACGGGGAGCTGTTTTTT
. TRBJ2-2 TRBV5-1 15 TRBD2 CASSLLAGAGGELFF TGCGCCAGCAGCTTACTAGCGGGAGCGGGCGGGGAGCTGTTTTTT
. TRBJ2-5 TRBV19 15 TRBD2 CASSMAAGDQETQYF TGTGCCAGTAGTATGGCAGCGGGGGACCAAGAGACCCAGTACTTC
. TRBJ1-1 TRBV10-3 16 TRBD1 CAIRGGQVPLSTEAFF TGTGCCATCAGGGGGGGACAGGTCCCTCTAAGCACTGAAGCTTTCTTT
. TRBJ2-5 TRBV7-8 13 . CASSLRSAETQYF TGTGCCAGCAGCTTACGTTCTGCGGAGACCCAGTACTTC
. TRBJ1-3 TRBV7-9 15 . CASSSTESSGNTIYF TGTGCCAGCAGCTCGACAGAGAGCTCTGGAAACACCATATATTTT
. TRBJ2-7 TRBV27 14 . CASSHQGTTYEQYF TGTGCCAGCAGCCACCAGGGAACCACCTACGAGCAGTACTTC
. TRBJ2-7 TRBV23-1 18 TRBD1 CASIPRDRGQNSPDEQYF TGCGCCAGCATCCCCCGGGACAGGGGGCAGAACTCGCCGGACGAGCAGTACTTC
. TRBJ1-1 TRBV27 12 TRBD1 CASSSWDSEAFF TGTGCCAGCAGTTCCTGGGACAGCGAAGCTTTCTTT
. TRBJ2-1 TRBV29-1 15 . CSVRPGGRGYNEQFF TGCAGCGTTAGACCCGGGGGGAGGGGGTACAATGAGCAGTTCTTC
. TRBJ2-7 TRBV28 14 . CASSLQGPPRRQYF TGTGCCAGCAGTTTACAGGGCCCCCCCCGTCGGCAGTACTTC
. TRBJ1-1 TRBV28 15 TRBD1 CASKQGAKRNTEAFF TGTGCCAGCAAACAGGGGGCGAAGAGGAACACTGAAGCTTTCTTT
. TRBJ2-2 TRBV6-6 15 . CASSSETSNTGELFF TGTGCCAGCAGTTCCGAGACTTCGAACACCGGGGAGCTGTTTTTT
once TRBJ2-2 TRBV5-1 15 . CASSLTLRADGELFF TGCGCCAGCAGCTTAACCCTCAGGGCGGACGGGGAGCTGTTTTTT
. TRBJ2-7 TRBV7-6 14 TRBD1 CASSLGGPSTEQYF TGTGCCAGCAGCCTAGGGGGCCCCTCCACCGAGCAGTACTTC
. TRBJ1-1 TRBV7-6 16 . CASSLGLQIGNTEAFF TGTGCCAGCAGCTTGGGACTTCAAATCGGGAACACTGAAGCTTTCTTT
. TRBJ1-2 TRBV6-5 14 . CASSPGVASYGYTF TGTGCCAGCAGCCCCGGAGTGGCTAGCTATGGCTACACCTTC
. TRBJ2-2 TRBV6-5 14 . CATQFLGNTGELFF TGTGCCACACAGTTTTTAGGGAACACCGGGGAGCTGTTTTTT
. TRBJ1-1 TRBV25-1 13 . CASSAQAGTEAFF TGTGCCAGCAGTGCACAGGCGGGGACTGAAGCTTTCTTT
once TRBJ2-2 TRBV2 16 TRBD1 CASSEEGGRLTGELFF TGTGCCAGCAGTGAAGAAGGGGGCAGACTCACCGGGGAGCTGTTTTTT
. TRBJ2-3 TRBV2 18 TRBD2 CASWTGAGGPRSADTQYF TGTGCCAGCTGGACTGGGGCGGGAGGCCCAAGATCAGCAGATACGCAGTATTTT
. TRBJ2-7 TRBV5-4 12 . CASSFLTSEQYF TGTGCCAGCAGCTTTCTTACTAGCGAGCAGTACTTC
. TRBJ1-4 TRBV13 14 . CASSFQGVGEKLFF TGTGCCAGCAGCTTCCAAGGGGTCGGGGAAAAACTGTTTTTT
once TRBJ1-2 TRBV5-1 15 TRBD1 CASSLAFGTVYGYTF TGCGCCAGCAGCTTGGCTTTTGGGACAGTCTATGGCTACACCTTC
. TRBJ2-1 TRBV5-1 14 TRBD1 CASSWGTGGNEQFF TGCGCCAGCAGCTGGGGGACAGGTGGGAATGAGCAGTTCTTC
once TRBJ2-7 TRBV5-6 14 . CASSLGGGLYEQYF TGTGCCAGCAGCTTAGGGGGGGGGCTGTACGAGCAGTACTTC
once TRBJ2-7 TRBV6-5 14 . CASSYSISSYEQYF TGTGCCAGCAGTTACTCGATCTCAAGCTACGAGCAGTACTTC
few TRBJ2-1 TRBV2 12 TRBD1 CASSQGQTEQFF TGTGCCAGCAGCCAGGGACAGACTGAGCAGTTCTTC
. TRBJ2-1 TRBV7-6 16 . CASSLVEGPGYNEQFF TGTGCCAGCAGCTTAGTGGAGGGTCCTGGGTACAATGAGCAGTTCTTC